This T cell receptor beta chain was recorded in a study of STAT3 mutations in large granular lymphocyte leukemia. Study-wide points: At least one immunodominant TCR beta clonotype appeared in every T-cell large granular lymphocyte leukemia patient.

Notes on this clone: Antigen specificity is unknown.

Assay used: immunoSEQ multiplex PCR; TCRdb lists only in-frame clones, some missing. Seen here are roughly 46,000 clones, around 80% observed once, and the top ten hold around 0.39%. The germline CDR1 and CDR2 sequences are SGHKS and YYEKEE (reference sequence). The CDR3 has 13 amino acids. V lost 0 bases to trimming and J lost 5 bases, with 8 bases between them. Sequences were obtained from PBMCs. The rearrangement joins TRBV5-5 to TRBJ1-1, with D unclear. The source of this sequence is a human donor with T large granular lymphocyte leukemia. Some clones in this sample may be carry-over from other donors' samples. CDR3 sequence reads: CASSLGEKTEAFF. In nucleotides, the CDR3 is TGTGCCAGCAGCTTGGGTGAGAAGACTGAAGCTTTCTTT.